The rows below give T cell receptor beta chains drawn from one sample of a study of tumor-infiltrating lymphocytes in primary liver carcinoma. TCRdb re-called the multiplex PCR reads through MiXCR, storing one row per CDR3 protein. Of 90,000 to 150,000 distinct CDR3 sequences detected, around 70% appear once; the ten largest clones hold over 8%. The sample consisted of tumor-adjacent normal liver tissue. The source is an older woman with primary liver carcinoma and hepatitis B virus infection. CDR3s include the opening cysteine and the closing phenylalanine or tryptophan. The D gene is left open where the match is weak. Clone sizes are given selectively: once, few, many, or a class where the clone is expanded.

v_call,d_call,j_call,clone_size,cdr3_nt,cdr3_aa
TRBV4-1,.,TRBJ2-7,few,TGCGCCAGCAGCCAAGATCTATACGAGCAGTACTTC,CASSQDLYEQYF
TRBV5-1,.,TRBJ2-1,many,TGCGCCAGTATCGAGACAGGTGGCTCCTACAATGAGCAGTTCTTC,CASIETGGSYNEQFF
TRBV5-1,.,TRBJ2-3,.,TGCGCCAGCCGAGGGGGTGGCGGGAGTAGCACAGATACGCAGTATTTT,CASRGGGGSSTDTQYF
TRBV12-5,.,TRBJ2-3,.,TGTGCTACTGGTTTGGGTCCGGGGGGCACCGATACGCAGTATTTT,CATGLGPGGTDTQYF
TRBV6-1,TRBD1,TRBJ2-5,many,TGTGCCAGCAGTGAATCCAGGACAGGGGGGCAGACCCAGTACTTC,CASSESRTGGQTQYF
TRBV11-2,TRBD1,TRBJ2-3,.,TGTGCCTGCAGCTTAGCTGGACAGGCGATCAGAGATACGCAGTATTTT,CACSLAGQAIRDTQYF
TRBV5-6,TRBD1,TRBJ1-5,once,TGTGCCAGCTGCTTGGCCGGGACAGGGGACAATCAGCCCCGGCATTTT,CASCLAGTGDNQPRHF
TRBV6-1,.,TRBJ2-1,once,TGTGCCAGCAGGTCACTGTACAATGAGCAGTTCTTC,CASRSLYNEQFF
TRBV15,.,TRBJ2-6,.,TGTGCCACCAGCAGAGGCCAGTCTGGGGTCAACGTCCTGGCTTTC,CATSRGQSGVNVLAF
TRBV4-2,.,TRBJ2-1,.,TGTGTCAACAGCCAAGGGGGCTCCTACAATGAGCAGTTCTTC,CVNSQGGSYNEQFF
TRBV7-3,TRBD2,TRBJ2-5,few,TGTGCCAGCAGCTTTCCGGGACTAGGCCTCCAAGAGACCCAGTACTTC,CASSFPGLGLQETQYF
TRBV6-5,.,TRBJ2-1,.,TGTGCCAGCAGTTCGGGTGGACTATACAATGAGCAGTTCTTC,CASSSGGLYNEQFF
TRBV28,.,TRBJ2-4,.,TGTGTCAGCAGAAAGGGGGGGCCGGGAAACATTCAGTACTTC,CVSRKGGPGNIQYF
TRBV5-4,.,TRBJ1-1,many,TGTGCCAGCAGCTTGACGTACAGGAACACTGAAGCTTTCTTT,CASSLTYRNTEAFF
TRBV7-8,.,TRBJ2-7,few,TGTGCCAGCAGCTTGACTCTCGACTACGAGCAGTACTTC,CASSLTLDYEQYF
TRBV10-3,.,TRBJ2-3,many,TGTGCCATCTCGACAAGACTGGGCACAGATACGCAGTATTTT,CAISTRLGTDTQYF
TRBV11-1,.,TRBJ2-1,.,TGTGCCTGCAATTCCAAAGCGGATGAGCAGTTCTTC,CACNSKADEQFF
TRBV6-5,.,TRBJ2-7,.,TGTGCCGGCAGTTCAGCAGGCGATCGCAACGAGCAGTACTTC,CAGSSAGDRNEQYF
TRBV20-1,.,TRBJ2-1,.,TGCAGTGCACCTCCCCTAGAGGGCTCCTACAATGAGCAGTTCTTC,CSAPPLEGSYNEQFF
TRBV5-4,.,TRBJ2-7,many,TGTGCCAGCGGACAGAGAGGGGTTCTCTCCTACGAGCAGTACTTC,CASGQRGVLSYEQYF
TRBV6-5,.,TRBJ2-7,.,TGTGCCAGCAGTTACAGGTTTACAGGTCCCTACGAGCAGTACTTC,CASSYRFTGPYEQYF
TRBV28,.,TRBJ2-1,.,TGTGCCAGCAGTATCCTCCGGACGGCATATGAGCAGTTCTTC,CASSILRTAYEQFF
TRBV7-3,TRBD1,TRBJ2-2,.,TGTGCCAGCAGCAAACGGGCCTCAGGGGGCTTAAATACCGGGGAGCTGTTTTTT,CASSKRASGGLNTGELFF
TRBV6-5,TRBD2,TRBJ2-3,many,TGTGCCAGCAGCCGACTAGCGCCGAGTGGGGGCACAGATACGCAGTATTTT,CASSRLAPSGGTDTQYF
TRBV11-3,.,TRBJ2-7,.,TGTACCAGCAGTTTGAGGCGGAAGTATGAGCAGTACTTC,CTSSLRRKYEQYF
TRBV7-2,TRBD2,TRBJ2-1,.,TGTGCCAGCAGCTTAGAAGGTGGGAGGGGAGATCTCCACAATGAGCAGTTCTTC,CASSLEGGRGDLHNEQFF
TRBV15,TRBD2,TRBJ2-3,.,TGTGCCACCAGCCGTGGACTAGCGGGAGGAGATGCGCAGTATTTT,CATSRGLAGGDAQYF
TRBV11-1,.,TRBJ2-1,.,TGTGGCAGCAGCAGTTCAGGGGGGAGAGGTAATGAGCAGTTCTTC,CGSSSSGGRGNEQFF
TRBV10-3,.,TRBJ2-1,.,TGTGTCATCAGTGAATCTGCGGCTACCTACAATGAGCAGTTCTTC,CVISESAATYNEQFF
TRBV6-1,.,TRBJ2-7,.,TGTGCCGGCGGTGTGGTACAGGGAGGCAACGACGAGCAGTACTTC,CAGGVVQGGNDEQYF
TRBV24-1,.,TRBJ2-1,.,TGTGCCACAGAGCGGAGGAGGGCCAGGGACAATGAGCAGTTCTTC,CATERRRARDNEQFF
TRBV29-1,.,TRBJ1-5,.,TGCAACGTTGCACGGGACAACGATCAGCCCCAGCATTTT,CNVARDNDQPQHF
TRBV11-2,.,TRBJ1-1,.,TGTGCCAGCAGCCCTAAACATGCAGAAGCTTTCTTT,CASSPKHAEAFF
TRBV2,TRBD1,TRBJ1-5,.,TGTGCCAGTGTGCAGGGGGCTGGAAGCAATGAGCCCCAGCATTTT,CASVQGAGSNEPQHF
TRBV10-3,.,TRBJ2-3,.,TGTGCCATCAGTGAGTCCCGCTTGCAAGCGGAACGAGGTACGCAGTACTTT,CAISESRLQAERGTQYF
TRBV28,TRBD2,TRBJ2-7,.,TGTGGCAGTACCCGACTAGCGGGAGTTGGCGAGCAGTACTTC,CGSTRLAGVGEQYF
TRBV12-3/TRBV12-4,.,TRBJ2-3,.,TGTGCCAGCAGTTTAAACTTAAACGGACTCTCAGATACGCGGTATTTT,CASSLNLNGLSDTRYF
TRBV25-1,.,TRBJ1-2,once,TGTGCCAGCTACAGGTCGCCCTATGGCTACACCTTC,CASYRSPYGYTF
TRBV11-2,TRBD2,TRBJ2-3,once,TGTGCCAGCAGCCCAGGAGGTGGGACTAGCGACCGGTGGGTGGATACGCAGTATTTT,CASSPGGGTSDRWVDTQYF
TRBV12-3/TRBV12-4,TRBD1,TRBJ2-7,.,TGTACCAGCAGTTCCATAGGGACAGGGTTTTTCGAGCAGTACTTC,CTSSSIGTGFFEQYF